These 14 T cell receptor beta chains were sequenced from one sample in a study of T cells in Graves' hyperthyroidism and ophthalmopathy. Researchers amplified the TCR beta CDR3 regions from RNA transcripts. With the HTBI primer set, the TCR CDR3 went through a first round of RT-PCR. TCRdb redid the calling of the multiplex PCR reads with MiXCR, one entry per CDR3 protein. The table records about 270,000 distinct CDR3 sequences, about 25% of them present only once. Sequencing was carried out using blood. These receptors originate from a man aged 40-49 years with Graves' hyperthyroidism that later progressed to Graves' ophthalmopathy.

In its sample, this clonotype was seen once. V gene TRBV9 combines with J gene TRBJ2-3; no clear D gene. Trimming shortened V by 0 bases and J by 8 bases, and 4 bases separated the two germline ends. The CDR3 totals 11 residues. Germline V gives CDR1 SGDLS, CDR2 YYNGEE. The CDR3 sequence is CASSVEGTQYF. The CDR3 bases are TGTGCCAGCAGCGTAGAGGGTACGCAGTATTTT.

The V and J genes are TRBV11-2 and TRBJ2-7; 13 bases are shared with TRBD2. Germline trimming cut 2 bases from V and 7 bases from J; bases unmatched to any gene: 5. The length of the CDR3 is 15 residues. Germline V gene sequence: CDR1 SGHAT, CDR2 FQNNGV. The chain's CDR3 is CASSLFGLAGDEQYF. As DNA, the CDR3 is TGTGCCAGCAGCTTATTTGGACTAGCGGGGGATGAGCAGTACTTC.

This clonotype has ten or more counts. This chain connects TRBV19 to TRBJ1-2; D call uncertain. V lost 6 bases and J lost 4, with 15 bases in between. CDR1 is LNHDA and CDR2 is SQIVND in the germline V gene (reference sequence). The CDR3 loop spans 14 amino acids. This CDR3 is CASRGRHGPYGYTF. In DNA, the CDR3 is TGTGCCAGTAGGGGAAGACACGGACCCTATGGCTACACCTTC.

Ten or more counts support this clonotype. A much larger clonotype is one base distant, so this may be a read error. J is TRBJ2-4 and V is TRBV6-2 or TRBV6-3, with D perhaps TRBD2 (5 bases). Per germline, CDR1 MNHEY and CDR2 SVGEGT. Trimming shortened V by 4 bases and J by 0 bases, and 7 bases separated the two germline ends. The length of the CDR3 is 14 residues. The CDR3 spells CASSFAGAKNIQYF. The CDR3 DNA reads TGTGCCAGCAGTTTTGCGGGAGCCAAAAACATTCAGTACTTC.

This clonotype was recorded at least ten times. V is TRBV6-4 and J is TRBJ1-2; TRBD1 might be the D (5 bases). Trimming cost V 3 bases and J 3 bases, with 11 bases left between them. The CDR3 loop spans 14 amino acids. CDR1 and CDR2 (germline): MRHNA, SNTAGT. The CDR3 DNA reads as TGTGCCAGCAGTGAGGGGCCATCAGACTATGGCTACACCTTC. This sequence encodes CASSEGPSDYGYTF.

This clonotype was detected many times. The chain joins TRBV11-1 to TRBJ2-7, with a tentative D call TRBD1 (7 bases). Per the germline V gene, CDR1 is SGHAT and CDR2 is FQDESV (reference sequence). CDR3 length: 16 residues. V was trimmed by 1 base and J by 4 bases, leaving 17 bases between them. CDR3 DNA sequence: TGTGCCAGCAGCTTAGATAGGCCAGGGGGGATTTACGAGCAGTACTTC. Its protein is CASSLDRPGGIYEQYF.

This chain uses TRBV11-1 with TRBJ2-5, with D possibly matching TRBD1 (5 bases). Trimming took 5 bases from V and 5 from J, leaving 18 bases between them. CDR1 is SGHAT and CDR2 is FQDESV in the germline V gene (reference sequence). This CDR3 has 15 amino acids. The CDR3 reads CASSRMTAALETQYF. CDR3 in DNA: TGTGCCAGCAGCCGGATGACAGCAGCTCTGGAGACCCAGTACTTC.

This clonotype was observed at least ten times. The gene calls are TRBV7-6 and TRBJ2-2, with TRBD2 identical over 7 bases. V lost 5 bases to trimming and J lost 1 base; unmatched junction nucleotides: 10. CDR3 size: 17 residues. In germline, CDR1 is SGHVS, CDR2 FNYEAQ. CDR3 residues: CASSPSVGGRNTGELFF. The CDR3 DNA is TGTGCCAGCAGCCCGTCAGTCGGCGGGAGGAACACCGGGGAGCTGTTTTTT.

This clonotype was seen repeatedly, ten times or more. CDR3 bases: TGTGCCAGCAGCATCCGTCGGGACTTAACCTACACCATATATTTT. It yields the protein CASSIRRDLTYTIYF. The chain couples TRBV3-1 to TRBJ1-3; tentatively, D is TRBD1 (5 bases). This CDR3 spans 15 amino acids. V was clipped by 5 bases and J by 8 bases, with 19 bases between them. Germline V gives CDR1 LGHDT, CDR2 YNNKEL (reference sequence).

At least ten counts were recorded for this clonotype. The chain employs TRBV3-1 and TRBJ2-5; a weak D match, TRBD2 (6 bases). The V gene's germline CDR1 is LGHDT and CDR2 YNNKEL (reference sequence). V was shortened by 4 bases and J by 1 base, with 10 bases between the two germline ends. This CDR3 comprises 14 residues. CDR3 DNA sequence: TGTGCCAGCAGCCTGACTAGATCCCAAGAGACCCAGTACTTC. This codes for CASSLTRSQETQYF.

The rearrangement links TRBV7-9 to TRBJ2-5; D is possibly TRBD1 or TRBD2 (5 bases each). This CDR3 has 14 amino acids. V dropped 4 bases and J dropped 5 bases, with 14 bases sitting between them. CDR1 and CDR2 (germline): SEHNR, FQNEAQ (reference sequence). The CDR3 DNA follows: TGTGCCAGCAGCTATCGGGACCCGGCGGAGACCCAGTACTTC. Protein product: CASSYRDPAETQYF.

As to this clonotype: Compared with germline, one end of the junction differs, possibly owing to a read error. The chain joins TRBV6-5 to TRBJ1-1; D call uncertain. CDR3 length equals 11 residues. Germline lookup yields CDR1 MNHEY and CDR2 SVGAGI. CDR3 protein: CASSFGTEASF. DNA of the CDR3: TGTGCCAGCAGTTTCGGCACTGAGGCTTCCTTT.

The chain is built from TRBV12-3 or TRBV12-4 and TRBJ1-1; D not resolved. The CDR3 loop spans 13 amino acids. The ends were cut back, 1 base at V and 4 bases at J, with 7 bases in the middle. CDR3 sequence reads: CASSLGRSTEAFF. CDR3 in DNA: TGTGCCAGCAGTTTAGGACGGAGCACTGAAGCTTTCTTT.

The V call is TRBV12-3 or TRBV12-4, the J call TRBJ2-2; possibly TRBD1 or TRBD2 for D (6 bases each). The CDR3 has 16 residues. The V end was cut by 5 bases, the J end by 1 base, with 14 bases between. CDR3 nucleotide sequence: TGTGCCAGCAGTCAAGCCGGGGGCCTGAACACCGGGGAGCTGTTTTTT. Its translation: CASSQAGGLNTGELFF.